The present TCR beta chain was sequenced within a study of early T cells in non-severe SARS-CoV-2 infection. The V gene's germline CDR1 is ENHRY and CDR2 SYGVKD. After removal of 5 bases from V and 1 base from J, the junction contained 7 bases not matched to a gene. The CDR3 totals 15 residues. Using its own MiXCR run on the 5' RACE reads, TCRdb lists one record per CDR3 protein. The top ten clones hold 3% to 5% of a sample with 55,000 to 75,000 distinct CDR3 sequences, approximately 12% of them seen once. The receptor was isolated from an adult who was a healthcare worker with PCR-confirmed SARS-CoV-2 infection or an uninfected control (not recorded which). Input material: whole blood. The chain carries TRBV10-3 and TRBJ1-1, with 7 positions matching TRBD1. The CDR3 DNA reads as TGTGCCATCAGTAAGATGACAGGGACGAACACTGAAGCTTTCTTT. Amino acids: CAISKMTGTNTEAFF.